The 29 T cell receptor beta chains presented below share a single source sample, sequenced in a study of T-cell memory formation after mild COVID-19. TCRdb processed the 5' RACE reads anew with MiXCR; each CDR3 protein has one entry. The data contain 100,000 to 150,000 distinct CDR3 sequences, about 17% of them singletons. Sequencing was performed on PBMCs or a T cell subset sorted from them (not recorded which). These receptor sequences come from a man between 18 and 35 years old who had mild COVID-19 (a few samples of this study predate the infection). Cell type and time point are not known.

This clonotype has just a few counts. This chain uses TRBV7-9 with TRBJ1-1, with a possible D match to TRBD1 (5 bases). This CDR3 region has 13 residues. V was cut by 5 bases and J by 10 bases, with 17 bases left in between. The V gene's germline CDR1 is SEHNR and CDR2 FQNEAQ (reference sequence). CDR3 region: CASSPRDPLGAFF. The CDR3 DNA reads TGTGCCAGCAGCCCTCGGGACCCTCTTGGAGCTTTCTTT.

The chain is built from TRBV3-1 and TRBJ1-2, with D maybe TRBD1 (5 bases). V was clipped by 3 bases and J by 1 base, with 15 bases between them. Germline V CDR1 and CDR2: LGHDT, YNNKEL (reference sequence). This CDR3 is 16 amino acids long. CDR3 DNA sequence: TGTGCCAGCAGCCAGGTCCGGGGGTCGGGTAACTATGGCTACACCTTC. It codes for CASSQVRGSGNYGYTF.

This clonotype came up a few times. The chain couples TRBV20-1 to TRBJ1-1; TRBD1 matches at 8 bases. V gave up 0 bases and J gave up 5 bases; unmatched junction bases: 8. There are 15 residues in the CDR3. Germline loops: CDR1 DFQATT, CDR2 SNEGSKA (reference sequence). CDR3 residues: CSARDPGQGGTEAFF. The CDR3 region has the DNA TGCAGTGCTAGAGATCCCGGACAGGGAGGAACTGAAGCTTTCTTT.

The V call is TRBV20-1, the J call TRBJ2-7; TRBD1 aligns across 10 bases. The germline V gene encodes CDR1 DFQATT and CDR2 SNEGSKA (reference sequence). This CDR3 has 14 amino acids. Germline trimming cut 4 bases from V and 5 bases from J; bases unmatched to any gene: 8. CDR3 region: CSATPGQGRNEQYV. The CDR3 region has the DNA TGCAGTGCTACTCCGGGACAGGGGAGGAACGAGCAGTACGTC.

This clonotype was recorded a few times. The chain carries TRBV4-3 and TRBJ1-1, with 7 bases that match TRBD1. Germline V lookup: CDR1 LGHNA, CDR2 YSLEER. The CDR3 covers 17 residues. V lost 2 bases, J lost 9 bases, and 18 bases stayed unmatched. This CDR3 reads CASSQRGTVRQGEKAFF. CDR3 nucleotides: TGCGCCAGCAGCCAAAGAGGGACGGTGCGGCAGGGGGAAAAAGCTTTCTTT.

The V gene is TRBV9, the J gene TRBJ1-2; D may be TRBD1 (5 bases). Trimming pared 0 bases from V and 7 bases from J, leaving 16 bases between. Looked up from germline, CDR1 is SGDLS and CDR2 is YYNGEE. The CDR3 spans 15 residues. CDR3: CASSVGAGERGGYTF. CDR3 nucleotide sequence: TGTGCCAGCAGCGTAGGCGCCGGGGAAAGGGGTGGCTACACCTTC. The whole variable domain, filled in from reference TRBV9 and TRBJ1-2, reads DSGVTQTPKHLITATGQRVTLRCSPRSGDLSVYWYQQSLDQGLQFLIQYYNGEERAKGNILERFSAQQFPDLHSELNLSSLELGDSALYFCASSVGAGERGGYTFGSGTRLTVV.

In this sample, this clonotype turned up a few times. The chain combines TRBV7-2 with TRBJ1-4; D is unclear. Germline V gene lookup returns CDR1 SGHTA and CDR2 FQGNSA. Trimming shortened V by 2 bases and J by 8 bases, and 12 bases separated the two germline ends. This CDR3 spans 14 amino acids. CDR3 loop: CASSLNAPPEKLFF. In DNA form, the CDR3 reads TGTGCCAGCAGCTTAAACGCTCCCCCGGAAAAACTGTTTTTT.

The chain carries TRBV7-9 and TRBJ1-1; no clear D gene. Germline lookup yields CDR1 SEHNR and CDR2 FQNEAQ (reference sequence). The germline V and J ends were trimmed by 5 bases and 5 bases, with 6 bases remaining between them. The CDR3 spans 11 residues. DNA for the CDR3: TGTGCCAGCAGCGCGTGGACTGAAGCTTTCTTT. Translation: CASSAWTEAFF.

This clonotype was seen only a few times. This chain links TRBV20-1 with TRBJ2-5, with 9 bases lining up with TRBD2. Germline V gene sequence: CDR1 DFQATT, CDR2 SNEGSKA (reference sequence). The CDR3 extends over 13 amino acids. Losses at the gene ends were 6 bases for V and 2 bases for J; bases not matched to a gene: 4. CDR3: CSAGGLAQETQYF. DNA of the CDR3: TGCAGTGCGGGCGGACTAGCGCAAGAGACCCAGTACTTC.

A few counts support this clonotype. This chain uses TRBV7-2 with TRBJ2-1; TRBD2 aligns across 8 bases. The V gene end was trimmed by 0 bases and the J gene end by 14 bases; junction bases not matched to a gene: 6. The length of the CDR3 is 13 residues. Germline V CDR1 and CDR2: SGHTA, FQGNSA. The CDR3 sequence: CASSLAVRGGKFF. In DNA form, the CDR3 reads TGTGCCAGCAGCTTAGCGGTCCGGGGGGGCAAGTTCTTC.

The chain couples TRBV19 to TRBJ1-1; 7 bases agree with TRBD1. V trimming: 3 bases; J trimming: 5 bases; junction bases outside the gene matches: 6. The CDR3 spans 14 residues. The germline V gene encodes CDR1 LNHDA and CDR2 SQIVND (reference sequence). DNA for the CDR3: TGTGCCAGTAGTATCGGGACAGAGCCTACTGAAGCTTTCTTT. Protein sequence: CASSIGTEPTEAFF.

This clonotype was seen a few times. The chain links TRBV5-1 to TRBJ2-7; 12 nucleotides align to TRBD2. The CDR3 spans 19 residues. CDR1 SGHRS and CDR2 YFSETQ come from the germline V gene. V shed 0 bases, J shed 0 bases, and the junction held 10 bases outside the gene matches. This chain's CDR3 is CASSLDPPSGGDISYEQYF. In DNA form, the CDR3 reads TGCGCCAGCAGCTTGGACCCCCCTAGCGGGGGGGATATCTCCTACGAGCAGTACTTC.

The chain couples TRBV6-5 to TRBJ2-1; D not certain. The length of the CDR3 is 17 residues. Trimming stripped 2 bases from V and 6 bases from J, with 20 bases between. Germline V gene sequence: CDR1 MNHEY, CDR2 SVGAGI. In DNA form, the CDR3 reads TGTGCCAGCAGTTACGGGGAAAAAGACCCACAACGCAATGAGCAGTTCTTC. Residues: CASSYGEKDPQRNEQFF.

The chain has TRBV28 and TRBJ2-1; 8 bases line up with TRBD1. Per the germline V gene, CDR1 is MDHEN and CDR2 is SYDVKM. The CDR3 has 15 residues. Losses at the gene ends were 3 bases for V and 7 bases for J; bases not matched to a gene: 8. CDR3 DNA: TGTGCCAGCAGTTTTCCCCAGGGGGCTACAAATGAGCAGTTCTTC. It is translated as CASSFPQGATNEQFF.

This clonotype has just a few counts. The chain joins TRBV6-1 to TRBJ1-2; perhaps TRBD1 as D (5 bases). The CDR3 has 14 residues. V was cut by 4 bases and J by 6 bases, with 15 bases left in between. Germline V gives CDR1 MNHNS, CDR2 SASEGT. The CDR3 protein is CASSVPSGLNGYTF. CDR3 DNA sequence: TGTGCCAGCAGTGTCCCCTCAGGGTTGAATGGCTACACCTTC.

This clonotype appeared many times. The rearrangement uses TRBV12-3 or TRBV12-4 and TRBJ2-3, with D perhaps TRBD1 or TRBD2 (6 bases each). Trimming removed 8 bases from V and 4 bases from J, with 16 bases in between. CDR3 length: 14 residues. The CDR3 bases are TGTGCCAGCCGCCGGGACACGGGAGCAGATACGCAGTATTTT. Its protein is CASRRDTGADTQYF.

The rearrangement links TRBV12-3 or TRBV12-4 to TRBJ2-1; 9 bases agree with TRBD1. Trimming at V came to 4 bases and at J to 3 bases, leaving 7 bases not matched to a gene. This CDR3 is 16 amino acids long. CDR3 region: CASSSGDRALYNEQFF. CDR3 in DNA: TGTGCCAGCAGTTCCGGGGACAGGGCGCTCTACAATGAGCAGTTCTTC.

This clonotype was counted only a few times. The rearrangement links TRBV10-3 to TRBJ2-7, with 9 bases matching TRBD1. The V gene end was trimmed by 0 bases and the J gene end by 3 bases; junction bases not matched to a gene: 6. CDR1 and CDR2 from the germline V gene are ENHRY and SYGVKD. This CDR3 is built from 16 residues. DNA of the CDR3: TGTGCCATCAGTGAGTCGGACAGGGGAAGTGGCTACGAGCAGTACTTC. It specifies CAISESDRGSGYEQYF.

CDR3 protein: CASYVQNTGELFF. Here the CDR3 DNA reads TGTGCCAGCTACGTACAGAACACCGGGGAGCTGTTTTTT. The chain is built from TRBV6-5 and TRBJ2-2; D call uncertain. CDR3 length: 13 residues. V dropped 8 bases and J dropped 1 base, with 8 bases sitting between them. CDR1 is MNHEY and CDR2 is SVGAGI in the germline V gene.

The table lists this clonotype with a few counts. The rearrangement uses TRBV12-3 or TRBV12-4 and TRBJ2-3, with D possibly matching TRBD2 (6 bases). The CDR3 has 15 amino acids. Deletions cut 3 bases from V and 2 bases from J, with 12 bases between. The CDR3 coding sequence is TGTGCCAGCAGTTTTGGGGGACTGAACACAGATACGCAGTATTTT. Residues: CASSFGGLNTDTQYF.

V usage is TRBV7-2 and J usage is TRBJ2-5; D is possibly TRBD2 (6 bases). From germline, CDR1 is SGHTA and CDR2 FQGNSA. Trimming took off 1 base at V and 5 bases at J, with 11 bases between the two ends. The CDR3 loop spans 14 amino acids. CDR3 amino acids: CASSLESRGETQYF. The CDR3 DNA sequence: TGTGCCAGCAGCTTAGAATCCCGGGGGGAGACCCAGTACTTC.

The chain carries TRBV7-2 and TRBJ2-5; possible D gene TRBD2, 5 bases. Trimming removed 3 bases at V and 1 base at J, with 9 bases between. The V gene's germline CDR1 is SGHTA and CDR2 FQGNSA. The CDR3 is made up of 14 amino acids. This CDR3 is CASSFLTTQETQYF. The DNA for the CDR3 is TGTGCCAGCAGCTTTCTGACTACCCAAGAGACCCAGTACTTC.

The rearrangement uses TRBV3-1 and TRBJ1-2, with D perhaps TRBD1 (5 bases). V dropped 3 bases and J dropped 13 bases, with 21 bases sitting between them. CDR3 length: 14 residues. Looked up from germline, CDR1 is LGHDT and CDR2 is YNNKEL (reference sequence). As DNA, the CDR3 is TGTGCCAGCAGCCACGGCTTGGCAGGGAGAATTTGCACCTTC. This translates into CASSHGLAGRICTF.

This clonotype has just a few counts. The chain links TRBV7-9 to TRBJ2-7; no clear D. The CDR3 extends over 15 amino acids. Germline V gene data show CDR1 as SEHNR and CDR2 as FQNEAQ (reference sequence). Trimming removed 3 bases at V and 0 bases at J, with 12 bases between. CDR3 residues: CASSFGDSSSYEQYV. The DNA for the CDR3 is TGTGCCAGCAGCTTTGGGGATTCTAGCTCCTACGAGCAGTACGTC.

This clonotype was observed many times. The chain employs TRBV7-2 and TRBJ2-1, with 8 nucleotides matching TRBD1. CDR1 and CDR2 (germline): SGHTA, FQGNSA. CDR3 size: 13 residues. V lost 3 bases to trimming and J lost 8 bases; unmatched junction nucleotides: 3. CDR3 sequence: CASSFYRGDEQFF. The CDR3 region has the DNA TGTGCCAGCAGCTTTTACAGGGGGGATGAGCAGTTCTTC.

The rearrangement links TRBV20-1 to TRBJ1-4; perhaps TRBD1 as D (6 bases). V dropped 2 bases and J dropped 7 bases, with 8 bases sitting between them. There are 12 residues in the CDR3. From germline, CDR1 is DFQATT and CDR2 SNEGSKA (reference sequence). Here the CDR3 DNA reads TGCAGTGCTAGATTCAGGGGTGAAAAACTGTTTTTT. It specifies CSARFRGEKLFF.

This clonotype has only a few counts. The rearrangement links TRBV12-3 or TRBV12-4 to TRBJ2-1; 8 nucleotides agree with TRBD1. This CDR3 comprises 15 residues. V was pared by 2 bases and J by 5 bases, with 5 bases of the junction left unmatched. CDR3 protein: CASSLWDRRHNEQFF. The DNA of the CDR3 is TGTGCCAGCAGTTTATGGGACAGGCGCCACAATGAGCAGTTCTTC.

The chain links TRBV7-2 to TRBJ2-7; maybe TRBD1 (7 bases). Looked up from germline, CDR1 is SGHTA and CDR2 is FQGNSA. There are 13 residues in the CDR3. V gave up 5 bases and J gave up 5 bases, with 13 bases separating them. This CDR3 is CASSPTGRNEQYF. CDR3 nucleotide sequence: TGTGCCAGCAGCCCGACAGGGAGGAACGAGCAGTACTTC.

The chain has TRBV23-1 and TRBJ2-7; D is uncertain. TRBV23-1 is an ORF, and what it does is uncertain. V was shortened by 6 bases and J by 3 bases, with 21 bases between the two germline ends. The CDR3 totals 16 residues. DNA of the CDR3: TGCGCCAGCAGACCCGTAGCCACCCGAAAGTACTACGAGCAGTACGTC. Encoded protein: CASRPVATRKYYEQYV.